This T cell receptor (beta chain) was found in a study of regulatory T cells in long-lasting Graves disease. CDR1 SNHLY and CDR2 FYNNEI come from the germline V gene. The CDR3 is 17 residues long. V shed 8 bases and J 0 bases; nucleotides not matched to a gene: 7. The authors built TCR beta libraries using iRepertoire HTBI primers and Arm-PCR of CDR3 regions. TCRdb reprocessed the multiplex PCR reads with MiXCR, giving one entry per CDR3 protein. The sample lists about 450,000 distinct CDR3 sequences; less than 20% were seen once. Notes on the study in general: The sample size was small, and this may have reduced accuracy.

This clonotype has at least ten counts. The antigen is undetermined. Sample time point: newly diagnosed GD, antithyroid drugs for less than 3 months. After RNA was extracted from PBMCs, the TCR library was made from it. The data also belong to a second study, concerning T cells in Graves' hyperthyroidism and ophthalmopathy. That source adds: HTBI primers were the set used in a first-round RT-PCR of the TCR CDR3.

The sequence was collected from a woman aged 25-40 years with Graves disease. The rearrangement uses TRBV2 and TRBJ2-6; TRBD1 matches at 10 bases. The sequenced sample was peripheral blood mononuclear cells (PBMCs), obtained at new diagnosis, from a patient treated with antithyroid drugs. The CDR3 DNA follows: TGTGCCAGCCGGGACAGGGGATACAGCTCTGGGGCCAACGTCCTGACTTTC. It is translated as CASRDRGYSSGANVLTF.